One sample yielded the 14 T cell receptor beta chains listed below, sequenced in a study of spatial heterogeneity in lung cancer. Time point: blood at routine non-recurrence follow-up after resection. In each case, whole RNA from tumor, nontumor lung or frozen PBMC was sequenced unsorted. TCRdb fed the 5' RACE reads into MiXCR, producing one record per CDR3 protein. In the table there are about 120,000 distinct CDR3 sequences, 9% to 15% of which are singletons. Sequenced material: PBMCs, taken at follow-up. The receptor set was obtained from a male donor with early-stage non-small cell lung cancer.

This clonotype was seen ten or more times. V usage is TRBV4-3 and J usage is TRBJ2-3; 11 positions match TRBD2. With V trimmed by 0 bases and J by 2 bases, 7 bases remained unmatched. The length of the CDR3 is 18 residues. Germline V gene data show CDR1 as LGHNA and CDR2 as YSLEER. This CDR3 is CASSQDPSGGSFTDTQYF. In DNA, the CDR3 is TGCGCCAGCAGCCAAGACCCTAGCGGGGGGTCCTTCACAGATACGCAGTATTTT.

The J gene is TRBJ2-7, the V gene TRBV3-1; D uncertain. Germline V gene sequence: CDR1 LGHDT, CDR2 YNNKEL (reference sequence). The V end was cut by 7 bases, the J end by 2 bases, with 15 bases between. The length of the CDR3 is 14 residues. CDR3 region: CASTGSGSPYEQYF. The CDR3 DNA reads TGTGCCAGCACCGGTTCCGGCTCTCCCTACGAGCAGTACTTC.

This clonotype was observed many times. The chain uses TRBV10-3 and TRBJ2-4; D gene unclear. The CDR3 has 14 amino acids. V lost 0 bases and J lost 1, with 4 bases in between. Germline loops: CDR1 ENHRY, CDR2 SYGVKD. CDR3 DNA: TGTGCCATCAGTGAGTCGGAGGCCAAAAACATTCAGTACTTC. Protein product: CAISESEAKNIQYF.

CDR3 protein: CASSLGQGVDTQYF. For the CDR3, the DNA is TGTGCCAGCAGTTTAGGACAGGGGGTAGATACGCAGTATTTT. The chain links TRBV27 to TRBJ2-3; TRBD1 matches at 10 bases. Germline V gene sequence: CDR1 MNHEY, CDR2 SMNVEV (reference sequence). The CDR3 sequence is 14 residues long. Trimming at V came to 2 bases and at J to 5 bases, leaving 1 base not matched to a gene.

The DNA for the CDR3 is TGTGCCAGCAGCCCACACGTAAACACCGGGGAGCTGTTTTTT. Its protein is CASSPHVNTGELFF. The chain uses TRBV11-1 and TRBJ2-2; the D is unclear. Per germline, CDR1 SGHAT and CDR2 FQDESV (reference sequence). This CDR3 region has 14 residues. Deletions cut 5 bases from V and 2 bases from J, with 9 bases between.

This clonotype was detected a few times. The gene calls are TRBV20-1 and TRBJ2-7, with 8 bases matching TRBD1. V shed 0 bases and J 11 bases; nucleotides not matched to a gene: 15. CDR1 is DFQATT, CDR2 SNEGSKA, per germline (reference sequence). This CDR3 region has 15 residues. CDR3 residues: CSARDRRWTGSSEYF. DNA of the CDR3: TGCAGTGCTAGAGATCGTCGTTGGACAGGGTCCTCGGAGTACTTC.

There are many counts of this clonotype. For the CDR3, the DNA is TGTGCCAGCAGCCGACAGGGGATGAATGAGCAGTTCTTC. It specifies CASSRQGMNEQFF. V gene TRBV14 combines with J gene TRBJ2-1; 8 nucleotides agree with TRBD1. The CDR3 totals 13 residues. The ends lost 4 bases at V and 7 bases at J; junction bases unmatched: 3. Germline V CDR1 and CDR2: SGHDN, FVKESK. Filled out from reference TRBV14 and TRBJ2-1, the complete variable domain reads EAGVTQFPSHSVIEKGQTVTLRCDPISGHDNLYWYRRVMGKEIKFLLHFVKESKQDESGMPNNRFLAERTGGTYSTLKVQPAELEDSGVYFCASSRQGMNEQFFGPGTRLTVL.

This clonotype was detected a few times. The chain is built from TRBV20-1 and TRBJ1-2; D perhaps matches TRBD1 (6 bases). Germline CDR1 and CDR2: DFQATT and SNEGSKA (reference sequence). Trimming took off 6 bases at V and 8 bases at J, with 19 bases between the two ends. This CDR3 spans 13 amino acids. CDR3 protein: CSAQGQPQEGYTF. The DNA of the CDR3 is TGCAGTGCCCAAGGACAGCCCCAAGAGGGCTACACCTTC.

The chain is built from TRBV6-2 or TRBV6-3 and TRBJ2-1, with a possible D match to TRBD2 (5 bases). This CDR3 spans 13 amino acids. V dropped 5 bases and J dropped 9 bases, with 14 bases sitting between them. Germline values: CDR1 MNHEY, CDR2 SVGEGT. DNA for the CDR3: TGTGCCAGCAGTCCGACAACTAGGACTGAGCAGTTCTTC. Translated: CASSPTTRTEQFF.

V gene TRBV7-2 combines with J gene TRBJ1-5; no definite D call. The CDR3 extends over 13 amino acids. The germline V gene encodes CDR1 SGHTA and CDR2 FQGNSA. Deletions cut 5 bases from V and 4 bases from J, with 9 bases between. CDR3 nucleotides: TGTGCCAGCAGCGAAAGAGTAAATCAGCCCCAGCATTTT. Its protein product is CASSERVNQPQHF.

At least ten counts were recorded for this clonotype. This rearrangement joins TRBV28 to TRBJ2-3, with a weak D call TRBD2 (6 bases). V lost 4 bases to trimming and J lost 0 bases, with 11 bases between them. CDR3 size: 15 residues. Germline V lookup: CDR1 MDHEN, CDR2 SYDVKM. The CDR3 sequence is CASSSAGLSTDTQYF. In DNA form, the CDR3 reads TGTGCCAGCAGTTCCGCGGGGTTGAGCACAGATACGCAGTATTTT.

There are a few counts of this clonotype. The chain links TRBV20-1 to TRBJ2-3; 7 positions agree with TRBD2. The length of the CDR3 is 14 residues. The V gene end was trimmed by 5 bases and the J gene end by 7 bases; junction bases not matched to a gene: 12. The germline V gene has CDR1 DFQATT and CDR2 SNEGSKA (reference sequence). The CDR3 DNA sequence: TGCAGTGCTTTTGCCGGAGGTAGCGGGTATACGCAGTATTTT. Amino acid sequence: CSAFAGGSGYTQYF.

This clonotype turned up a few times. V and J are TRBV7-6 and TRBJ2-2, with D unresolved. CDR1 is SGHVS and CDR2 is FNYEAQ in the germline V gene. The CDR3 covers 11 residues. Between the trimmed V and J ends, which lost 5 bases and 6 bases, there was a span of 4 bases. The CDR3 DNA follows: TGTGCCAGCAGCCACCCCGGGGAGCTGTTTTTT. Translation gives CASSHPGELFF.

In its sample, this clonotype was seen many times. The chain uses TRBV4-3 and TRBJ2-3, with 8 bases fitting TRBD2. The CDR3 is 17 amino acids. The germline V gene has CDR1 LGHNA and CDR2 YSLEER. V was clipped by 0 bases and J by 4 bases; unmatched bases: 9. In nucleotides, the CDR3 is TGCGCCAGCAGCCAAGAGTTGTATAGCGGGGTGGCAGATACGCAGTATTTT. As protein: CASSQELYSGVADTQYF.